The 28 T cell receptor beta chains in this list originate from one sample, sequenced in a study of cytomegalovirus exposure and HLA in healthy donors. Measured with immunoSEQ multiplex PCR; TCRdb has only the in-frame clones, and not every one. The data contain over 200,000 clones, about 91% of them singletons. Sequenced sample: PBMCs. The receptors stem from a woman between 18 and 29 years old in good health and CMV-seronegative.

This rearrangement joins TRBV7-2 to TRBJ1-1; D unresolved. This CDR3 has 13 residues. V was pared by 2 bases and J by 1 base, with 5 bases between. The V gene's germline CDR1 is SGHTA and CDR2 FQGNSA. DNA for the CDR3: TGTGCCAGCAGCTTAACAGAGAACACTGAAGCTTTCTTT. Translated, it gives CASSLTENTEAFF.

The genes are TRBV5-4 and TRBJ2-1; possibly TRBD2 for D (6 bases). CDR3 length: 19 amino acids. Germline values: CDR1 SGHNT, CDR2 YYREEE (reference sequence). V shed 0 bases and J shed 1 base, with 20 bases lying between them. This CDR3 is CASSLVAGRDRPSYNEQFF. CDR3 DNA sequence: TGTGCCAGCAGCTTGGTGGCGGGGCGGGATCGACCTTCCTACAATGAGCAGTTCTTC.

V is TRBV15 and J is TRBJ1-3; D is perhaps TRBD1 (6 bases). Trimming stripped 9 bases from V and 1 base from J, with 10 bases between. This CDR3 has 13 residues. Looked up from germline, CDR1 is LNHNV and CDR2 is YYDKDF (reference sequence). CDR3 nucleotide sequence: TGTGCCACGGGGGGGGCATCTGGAAACACCATATATTTT. It encodes CATGGASGNTIYF. Variable domain in full (rest from reference TRBV15 and TRBJ1-3): DAMVIQNPRYQVTQFGKPVTLSCSQTLNHNVMYWYQQKSSQAPKLLFHYYDKDFNNEADTPDNFQSRRPNTSFCFLDIRSPGLGDTAMYLCATGGASGNTIYFGEGSWLTVV.

Remarks on this clone: Other DNA sequences in this specimen translate into the identical CDR3. The chain couples TRBV27 to TRBJ1-2; D possibly corresponds to TRBD1 (6 bases). The CDR3 contains 13 residues. Trimming removed 3 bases from V and 1 base from J, with 6 bases in between. CDR1 is MNHEY, CDR2 SMNVEV, per germline (reference sequence). CDR3 nucleotide sequence: TGTGCCAGCAGTTTCAGGGGTAACTATGGCTACACCTTC. This gives the protein CASSFRGNYGYTF.

This clone appeared a few times. This chain connects TRBV27 to TRBJ2-7; 7 bases are a match to TRBD1. V lost 5 bases to trimming and J lost 2 bases; unmatched junction nucleotides: 3. This CDR3 spans 13 amino acids. Germline V gene lookup returns CDR1 MNHEY and CDR2 SMNVEV (reference sequence). The CDR3 here is CASSRDSTYEQYF. The CDR3 DNA reads as TGTGCCAGCAGTAGGGACAGTACCTACGAGCAGTACTTC.

The rearrangement joins TRBV28 to TRBJ1-2, with TRBD1 matching 7 bases. This CDR3 has 18 amino acids. Germline assignment: CDR1 MDHEN and CDR2 SYDVKM. After removal of 3 bases from V and 3 bases from J, the junction contained 16 bases not matched to a gene. In DNA, the CDR3 is TGTGCCAGCAGTTTCCTAACCCCTAGGCAGGGGGAGGACTATGGCTACACCTTC. It is translated as CASSFLTPRQGEDYGYTF.

The rearrangement links TRBV27 to TRBJ2-1; D is possibly TRBD2 (5 bases). The CDR3 is made up of 16 amino acids. Deletions cut 5 bases from V and 2 bases from J, with 16 bases between. Germline V gives CDR1 MNHEY, CDR2 SMNVEV (reference sequence). CDR3 sequence reads: CASSTTDGLPYNEQFF. The CDR3 bases are TGTGCCAGCAGTACCACCGACGGACTCCCCTACAATGAGCAGTTCTTC.

This rearrangement joins TRBV2 to TRBJ1-4; D uncertain. V was trimmed by 6 bases and J by 6 bases, leaving 5 bases between them. CDR1 SNHLY and CDR2 FYNNEI come from the germline V gene. There are 11 residues in the CDR3. DNA for the CDR3: TGTGCCAGCAGACAGTATGAAAAACTGTTTTTT. This translates into CASRQYEKLFF.

The chain carries TRBV5-4 and TRBJ2-3, with TRBD2 matching 11 bases. Losses at the gene ends were 5 bases for V and 2 bases for J; bases not matched to a gene: 7. The CDR3 length is 16 residues. Germline V gene lookup returns CDR1 SGHNT and CDR2 YYREEE (reference sequence). The DNA of the CDR3 is TGTGCCAGCAGTGAGGTAGCGGGAGGGGTCACAGATACGCAGTATTTT. Its translation is CASSEVAGGVTDTQYF.

This clone occurred once. This rearrangement joins TRBV27 to TRBJ2-7; 7 bases match TRBD1. CDR1 is MNHEY, CDR2 SMNVEV, per germline (reference sequence). Trimming removed 0 bases from V and 2 bases from J; junction bases left unmatched: 10. The CDR3 has 17 residues. The DNA for the CDR3 is TGTGCCAGCAGTTTATCGGCAGATACGACAGGGACCTACGAGCAGTACTTC. This gives the protein CASSLSADTTGTYEQYF.

The genes are TRBV11-1 and TRBJ2-7, with 7 bases matching TRBD2. The germline CDR1 and CDR2 sequences are SGHAT and FQDESV (reference sequence). This CDR3 contains 13 residues. J lost 0 bases, V lost 4 bases, and 0 bases had no gene match. Here the CDR3 reads CASSWTSSYEQYF. Written as DNA, the CDR3 is TGTGCCAGCAGCTGGACTAGCTCCTACGAGCAGTACTTC. The whole variable domain, remainder taken from reference TRBV11-1 and TRBJ2-7, is EAEVAQSPRYKITEKSQAVAFWCDPISGHATLYWYRQILGQGPELLVQFQDESVVDDSQLPKDRFSAERLKGVDSTLKIQPAELGDSAMYLCASSWTSSYEQYFGPGTRLTVT.

V is TRBV28 and J is TRBJ1-5, with 7 bases lining up with TRBD1. This CDR3 has 18 residues. Germline CDR1 MDHEN, CDR2 SYDVKM. J was trimmed by 4 bases and V by 3 bases; bases with no gene match: 15. The CDR3 DNA follows: TGTGCCAGCAGTTTTTCCTATGACAGGGTTCGTTTAAATCAGCCCCAGCATTTT. It codes for CASSFSYDRVRLNQPQHF.

This clone appeared a single time. This chain links TRBV15 with TRBJ2-7; TRBD1 matches at 7 bases. V shed 5 bases and J 0 bases; nucleotides not matched to a gene: 4. Germline CDR1 LNHNV, CDR2 YYDKDF (reference sequence). This CDR3 spans 14 amino acids. The CDR3 DNA reads TGTGCCACCAGCGATACAGGGGACTCCTACGAGCAGTACTTC. Translation gives CATSDTGDSYEQYF.

This clone was counted between two and nine times. This chain uses TRBV28 with TRBJ2-7, with D perhaps matching TRBD1 (5 bases). Germline CDR1 and CDR2: MDHEN and SYDVKM. V lost 3 bases, J lost 2 bases, and 8 bases lay in between. The CDR3 contains 13 residues. The CDR3 nucleotides are TGTGCCAGCAGTTTGACGGACACCTACGAGCAGTACTTC. This translates into CASSLTDTYEQYF.

The rearrangement uses TRBV27 and TRBJ2-5, with 13 bases that match TRBD2. This CDR3 is 16 amino acids long. V lost 7 bases and J lost 3; bases outside the gene matches: 8. From germline, CDR1 is MNHEY and CDR2 SMNVEV (reference sequence). The CDR3 here is CASKGLAGRMEETQYF. CDR3 sequence (DNA): TGTGCCAGCAAGGGACTAGCGGGACGAATGGAAGAGACCCAGTACTTC.

V usage is TRBV5-4 and J usage is TRBJ2-7; 10 positions match TRBD2. Germline values: CDR1 SGHNT, CDR2 YYREEE (reference sequence). The CDR3 loop spans 15 amino acids. J was trimmed by 4 bases and V by 0 bases; bases with no gene match: 4. The CDR3 here is CASSLASGSVYEQYF. The CDR3 DNA follows: TGTGCCAGCAGCTTGGCTAGCGGGAGTGTTTACGAGCAGTACTTC.

The rearrangement joins TRBV5-6 to TRBJ2-3; TRBD2 matches at 7 bases. V dropped 1 base and J dropped 0; count of bases not matched to a gene: 2. The germline V gene encodes CDR1 SGHDT and CDR2 YYEEEE. CDR3 length equals 15 residues. CDR3 sequence: CASSLLAASTDTQYF. CDR3 nucleotides: TGTGCCAGCAGCTTGCTAGCGGCTAGCACAGATACGCAGTATTTT. Drawing the rest from reference TRBV5-6 and TRBJ2-3, the complete variable domain is DAGVTQSPTHLIKTRGQQVTLRCSPKSGHDTVSWYQQALGQGPQFIFQYYEEEERQRGNFPDRFSGHQFPNYSSELNVNALLLGDSALYLCASSLLAASTDTQYFGPGTRLTVL.

V gene TRBV19 combines with J gene TRBJ1-2; 8 bases map to TRBD1. Germline-derived CDR1 and CDR2 are LNHDA and SQIVND (reference sequence). This CDR3 comprises 14 residues. The V and J ends lost 5 bases and 8 bases, in that order; junction bases with no gene match: 10. DNA for the CDR3: TGTGCCAGTAGTCCCCGGACAGGGTCAGCGGGCTACACCTTC. It translates to CASSPRTGSAGYTF.

V and J are TRBV27 and TRBJ2-7; 9 bases line up with TRBD1. Germline CDR1 MNHEY, CDR2 SMNVEV (reference sequence). This CDR3 is built from 17 residues. V dropped 0 bases and J dropped 3; count of bases not matched to a gene: 9. DNA of the CDR3: TGTGCCAGCAGTTTATCGTCCCCGGGACAGGGAGGCTACGAGCAGTACTTC. Translation gives CASSLSSPGQGGYEQYF.

V gene TRBV28 combines with J gene TRBJ2-3; D perhaps matches TRBD2 (5 bases). Germline loops: CDR1 MDHEN, CDR2 SYDVKM. Deletions cut 4 bases from V and 8 bases from J, with 7 bases between. There are 11 residues in the CDR3. The CDR3 loop reads CASSWRVTQYF. CDR3 DNA: TGTGCCAGCAGTTGGCGGGTTACGCAGTATTTT.

This clone was seen only once. The chain combines TRBV7-6 with TRBJ1-4; no clear D. The CDR3 loop spans 16 amino acids. The germline V gene has CDR1 SGHVS and CDR2 FNYEAQ. V lost 3 bases and J 0 bases, leaving 11 bases between the germline ends. The CDR3 region is CASSFTSGATNEKLFF. DNA of the CDR3: TGTGCCAGCAGCTTTACGTCCGGGGCAACTAATGAAAAACTGTTTTTT.

This clone came up a few times. The chain uses TRBV27 and TRBJ2-1; 10 bases match TRBD2. J was trimmed by 14 bases and V by 6 bases; bases with no gene match: 7. The CDR3 is 12 amino acids. Germline V gene lookup returns CDR1 MNHEY and CDR2 SMNVEV (reference sequence). This CDR3 is CASSRTSGSKFF. The CDR3, as DNA: TGTGCCAGCAGCCGGACTAGCGGATCTAAGTTCTTC.

The V gene is TRBV5-8, the J gene TRBJ2-5; perhaps TRBD1 as D (5 bases). V lost 4 bases and J 0 bases, leaving 10 bases between the germline ends. Germline CDR1 and CDR2: SGHTS and YDEGEE. The CDR3 length is 14 residues. CDR3 loop: CASSRTPYQETQYF. The CDR3 DNA reads as TGTGCCAGCAGCCGGACACCGTACCAAGAGACCCAGTACTTC.

This sequence joins TRBV27 and TRBJ1-5, with D possibly being TRBD1 (6 bases). The CDR3 length is 14 residues. Germline CDR1 MNHEY, CDR2 SMNVEV (reference sequence). Trimming shortened V by 8 bases and J by 0 bases, and 11 bases separated the two germline ends. The CDR3 DNA is TGTGCCAGCGGCGGACAGCATAGCAATCAGCCCCAGCATTTT. Translated, it gives CASGGQHSNQPQHF.

The V call is TRBV27, the J call TRBJ2-4, with TRBD1 matching over 7 bases. Germline V gene data show CDR1 as MNHEY and CDR2 as SMNVEV (reference sequence). The CDR3 extends over 16 amino acids. V dropped 6 bases and J dropped 2; count of bases not matched to a gene: 10. CDR3 nucleotides: TGTGCCAGCAGACTAGGGGGCGCGGTAACCAAAAACATTCAGTACTTC. This codes for CASRLGGAVTKNIQYF.

This chain links TRBV15 with TRBJ2-7; D gene unclear. Trimming pared 0 bases from V and 0 bases from J, leaving 6 bases between. The CDR3 is 14 amino acids. The V gene's germline CDR1 is LNHNV and CDR2 YYDKDF (reference sequence). In DNA, the CDR3 is TGTGCCACCAGCAGAGAGTTGAGCTCCTACGAGCAGTACTTC. Amino acid sequence: CATSRELSSYEQYF.

The chain has TRBV7-9 and TRBJ2-7; a weak D match, TRBD2 (6 bases). Germline values: CDR1 SEHNR, CDR2 FQNEAQ (reference sequence). Trimming shortened V by 8 bases and J by 1 base, and 12 bases separated the two germline ends. The CDR3 has 13 amino acids. The CDR3 coding sequence is TGTGCCAGCGGGGCTAGCGTTTCCTACGAGCAGTACTTC. Translating it yields CASGASVSYEQYF. Looking up the rest from reference TRBV7-9 and TRBJ2-7 gives the full variable domain: DTGVSQNPRHKITKRGQNVTFRCDPISEHNRLYWYRQTLGQGPEFLTYFQNEAQLEKSRLLSDRFSAERPKGSFSTLEIQRTEQGDSAMYLCASGASVSYEQYFGPGTRLTVT.

The chain employs TRBV19 and TRBJ2-7; tentative D call: TRBD1 (6 bases). Germline V CDR1 and CDR2: LNHDA, SQIVND (reference sequence). The CDR3 sequence is 15 residues long. Deletions cut 1 base from V and 5 bases from J, with 15 bases between. The CDR3 nucleotides are TGTGCCAGTAGTATAGCAGGGGACGGCCGCGACGAGCAGTACTTC. It codes for CASSIAGDGRDEQYF.